One and the same sample provided the 32 T cell receptor beta chains below, sequenced in a study of blood T cell repertoires in COVID-19. Sequencing was performed with immunoSEQ multiplex PCR; in TCRdb, only in-frame clones are kept and a portion is missing. The profile covers some 160,000 clones, with approximately 87% appearing a single time and about 6.6% taken by the ten largest. Sequenced input: PBMCs or T cells enriched from blood (not recorded which). The receptor source for this set is a woman between 50 and 59 years old who had recovered from COVID-19.

Many counts were recorded for this clone. V and J are TRBV4-3 and TRBJ1-4; no firm D call. The CDR3 has 14 residues. Germline-derived CDR1 and CDR2 are LGHNA and YSLEER. V was shortened by 0 bases and J by 10 bases, with 12 bases between the two germline ends. The CDR3 region has the DNA TGCGCCAGCAGCCAAGATCGAGAAATACCAAAACTGTTTTTT. Its translation: CASSQDREIPKLFF.

This sequence joins TRBV20-1 and TRBJ2-7; D unclear. This CDR3 is built from 8 residues. Germline CDR1 and CDR2: DFQATT and SNEGSKA (reference sequence). The CDR3 here is CRAGEQYF. The CDR3 region has the DNA TGCAGGGCCGGGGAGCAGTACTTC.

V gene TRBV2 combines with J gene TRBJ2-3; D is possibly TRBD1 (5 bases). This CDR3 region has 16 residues. The germline V gene has CDR1 SNHLY and CDR2 FYNNEI. V lost 1 base, J lost 0 bases, and 11 bases lay in between. The CDR3 sequence is CASSEEGRASTDTQYF. For the CDR3, the DNA is TGTGCCAGCAGTGAAGAGGGCAGGGCTAGCACAGATACGCAGTATTTT.

V and J are TRBV19 and TRBJ2-2; 8 bases are shared with TRBD2. The CDR3 has 20 amino acids. Per germline, CDR1 LNHDA and CDR2 SQIVND (reference sequence). Trimming cost V 7 bases and J 3 bases; bases outside gene matches: 22. CDR3 residues: CASTNPNPGGAIGDTGELFF. The CDR3 bases are TGTGCCAGTACTAACCCAAACCCGGGAGGGGCAATTGGAGACACCGGGGAGCTGTTTTTT.

This rearrangement joins TRBV5-4 to TRBJ2-1, with a weak D call TRBD1 (6 bases). The germline V gene encodes CDR1 SGHNT and CDR2 YYREEE (reference sequence). The CDR3 consists of 15 residues. Trimming shortened V by 3 bases and J by 5 bases, and 15 bases separated the two germline ends. The CDR3 nucleotides read TGTGCCAGCAGCTCCCAGGGGCCGAGCAACAATGAGCAGTTCTTC. Translation: CASSSQGPSNNEQFF.

The CDR3 nucleotides are TGTGCCAGTAGTATACTAGGGGGACAGTACAATGAGCAGTTCTTC. It translates to CASSILGGQYNEQFF. V is TRBV19 and J is TRBJ2-1; 7 positions match TRBD1. The germline V gene has CDR1 LNHDA and CDR2 SQIVND (reference sequence). The CDR3 loop spans 15 amino acids. V shed 2 bases and J 4 bases; nucleotides not matched to a gene: 5.

CDR3 amino acids: CATSRGGGGSGANVLTF. The CDR3 DNA is TGTGCCACTTCAAGGGGCGGTGGGGGGTCTGGGGCCAACGTCCTGACTTTC. V usage is TRBV24-1 and J usage is TRBJ2-6; weak D call: TRBD2 (6 bases). This CDR3 is 17 amino acids long. CDR1 and CDR2 (germline): KGHDR, SFDVKD. The ends were cut back, 10 bases at V and 1 base at J, with 19 bases in the middle.

The chain combines TRBV5-8 with TRBJ1-4; the match to TRBD1 covers 9 bases. Trimming at V came to 1 base and at J to 8 bases, leaving 12 bases not matched to a gene. From germline, CDR1 is SGHTS and CDR2 YDEGEE. This CDR3 is built from 17 residues. Written as DNA, the CDR3 is TGTGCCAGCAGCTTGAGGGAGGGGACAGGGCACCAAGAAAAACTGTTTTTT. Translated: CASSLREGTGHQEKLFF.

This clone was observed many times. J is TRBJ2-7 and V is TRBV4-3, with D possibly being TRBD1 (5 bases). V lost 1 base, J lost 6 bases, and 10 bases lay in between. The V gene's germline CDR1 is LGHNA and CDR2 YSLEER. The CDR3 loop spans 13 amino acids. The CDR3 DNA follows: TGCGCCAGCAGCCAAGGACAGTGGTCCGAGCAGTACTTC. As protein: CASSQGQWSEQYF.

The J gene is TRBJ1-2, the V gene TRBV9; D unclear. This CDR3 has 16 residues. Germline V gene sequence: CDR1 SGDLS, CDR2 YYNGEE. The germline V and J ends were trimmed by 0 bases and 2 bases, with 14 bases remaining between them. The DNA of the CDR3 is TGTGCCAGCAGCGTAGAAGAGCAGCGTTCCAACTATGGCTACACCTTC. Protein: CASSVEEQRSNYGYTF. Supplemented by reference TRBV9 and TRBJ1-2, the full variable domain reads DSGVTQTPKHLITATGQRVTLRCSPRSGDLSVYWYQQSLDQGLQFLIQYYNGEERAKGNILERFSAQQFPDLHSELNLSSLELGDSALYFCASSVEEQRSNYGYTFGSGTRLTVV.

This clone has just a few counts. This chain joins TRBV4-3 and TRBJ2-2; D is perhaps TRBD1 (6 bases). From germline, CDR1 is LGHNA and CDR2 YSLEER. Trimming left V 0 bases short and J 7 bases short, with 12 bases between. This CDR3 has 15 amino acids. CDR3 amino acids: CASSQELQGSGELFF. CDR3 sequence (DNA): TGCGCCAGCAGCCAAGAATTACAGGGTAGCGGGGAGCTGTTTTTT.

V and J are TRBV3-1 (or the pseudogene TRBV3-2) and TRBJ1-4, with D uncertain. Trimming took 2 bases from V and 0 from J, leaving 7 bases between them. Germline lookup yields CDR1 LGHDT and CDR2 YNNKEL (reference sequence). This CDR3 has 15 amino acids. The DNA of the CDR3 is TGTGCCAGCAGCCAAATGGCAGCAACTAATGAAAAACTGTTTTTT. It codes for CASSQMAATNEKLFF.

The V call is TRBV6-9, the J call TRBJ1-2; D may be TRBD1 (5 bases). The V and J ends lost 4 bases and 5 bases respectively, with 29 bases between them. Per the germline V gene, CDR1 is MNHGY and CDR2 is SVAAGI. The CDR3 totals 19 residues. CDR3 in DNA: TGTGCCAGCAGTTTCCTCATACAGGTCCCCAGCATGAGCGGGTATGGCTACACCTTC. It translates to CASSFLIQVPSMSGYGYTF.

V is TRBV21-1 and J is TRBJ1-6; the D call of TRBD1 is as the table states it, not checked on the DNA. TRBV21-1 is deemed a pseudogene. The CDR3 is 17 amino acids. The CDR3: CASSKGSPDSSNSPLHF. In nucleotides, the CDR3 is TGTGCCAGCAGCAAAGGGAGCCCCGACAGCTCAAATTCACCCCTCCACTTT.

The chain is built from TRBV29-1 and TRBJ1-2; D might be TRBD1 (6 bases). CDR1 is SQVTM, CDR2 ANQGSEA, per germline. The CDR3 has 11 residues. Trimming shortened V by 4 bases and J by 8 bases, and 11 bases separated the two germline ends. CDR3 protein: CSVVSGAGYTF. CDR3 in DNA: TGCAGCGTTGTATCAGGGGCAGGCTACACCTTC.

V and J are TRBV5-1 and TRBJ2-3, with TRBD1 matching over 8 bases. The CDR3 totals 14 residues. Germline V gene sequence: CDR1 SGHRS, CDR2 YFSETQ. V shed 4 bases, J shed 3 bases, and the junction held 4 bases outside the gene matches. The CDR3 reads CASSRDRLTDTQYF. The CDR3 coding sequence is TGCGCCAGCAGCCGGGACAGGTTAACAGATACGCAGTATTTT.

This sequence joins TRBV7-2 and TRBJ1-1; TRBD1 is a possible D gene (5 bases). Germline V gene sequence: CDR1 SGHTA, CDR2 FQGNSA. CDR3 length: 15 amino acids. Trimming pared 4 bases from V and 5 bases from J, leaving 17 bases between. The CDR3 DNA reads as TGTGCCAGCAGCTCGGGGCGGAGGGTTCGGACTGAAGCTTTCTTT. Its protein product is CASSSGRRVRTEAFF. Complete variable domain (other parts from reference TRBV7-2 and TRBJ1-1): GAGVSQSPSNKVTEKGKDVELRCDPISGHTALYWYRQSLGQGLEFLIYFQGNSAPDKSGLPSDRFSAERTGGSVSTLTIQRTQQEDSAVYLCASSSGRRVRTEAFFGQGTRLTVV.

This CDR3 reads CASSLRTGPPTTGELFF. CDR3 DNA sequence: TGTGCCAGCAGCTTAAGGACAGGGCCCCCGACTACCGGGGAGCTGTTTTTT. V and J are TRBV11-2 and TRBJ2-2; 8 bases are shared with TRBD1. Germline CDR1 SGHAT, CDR2 FQNNGV. The CDR3 is 17 residues long. V trimming: 2 bases; J trimming: 5 bases; junction bases outside the gene matches: 10.

This chain links TRBV7-9 with TRBJ2-7; 9 bases fit TRBD1. The CDR3 runs 13 residues. V lost 6 bases and J lost 4; bases outside the gene matches: 4. Germline values: CDR1 SEHNR, CDR2 FQNEAQ (reference sequence). CDR3 loop: CASSGQGRYEQYF. CDR3 nucleotide sequence: TGTGCCAGCAGTGGACAGGGGAGGTACGAGCAGTACTTC.

V gene TRBV13 combines with J gene TRBJ1-1; D is uncertain. V was clipped by 4 bases and J by 4 bases, with 22 bases between them. There are 17 residues in the CDR3. Germline V gene lookup returns CDR1 PRHDT and CDR2 FYEKMQ (reference sequence). The CDR3 DNA reads TGTGCCAGCAGCTACCAGTCCTTGACCGGGTCCATCACTGAAGCTTTCTTT. The encoded protein is CASSYQSLTGSITEAFF.

This chain uses TRBV7-3 with TRBJ2-5; 8 positions agree with TRBD2. Germline lookup yields CDR1 SGHTA and CDR2 FQGTGA. The CDR3 extends over 17 amino acids. After removal of 5 bases from V and 2 bases from J, the junction contained 13 bases not matched to a gene. The CDR3 protein is CASSPRGGGGSQETQYF. CDR3 DNA: TGTGCCAGCAGCCCCCGGGGGGGCGGGGGATCACAAGAGACCCAGTACTTC.

The chain combines TRBV6-1 with TRBJ1-1; D unclear. The germline gives CDR1 MNHNS, CDR2 SASEGT. This CDR3 region has 12 residues. V was shortened by 2 bases and J by 9 bases, with 10 bases between the two germline ends. CDR3 coding DNA: TGTGCCAGCAGTGAACCAAATTTCCAAGCTTTCTTT. This encodes CASSEPNFQAFF.

The rearrangement uses TRBV5-5 and TRBJ1-2; TRBD1 is a possible D gene (6 bases). Deletions cut 0 bases from V and 4 bases from J, with 10 bases between. The germline gives CDR1 SGHKS, CDR2 YYEKEE (reference sequence). This CDR3 comprises 14 residues. In nucleotides, the CDR3 is TGTGCCAGCAGCTTGGGGGACAAGGGCTATGGCTACACCTTC. Translation: CASSLGDKGYGYTF.

This clone was recorded only once. The gene calls are TRBV6-1 and TRBJ2-2, with D perhaps matching TRBD1 (5 bases). From germline, CDR1 is MNHNS and CDR2 SASEGT. The CDR3 consists of 16 residues. V lost 1 base, J lost 4 bases, and 13 bases lay in between. CDR3 protein: CASSEVVGQGTGELFF. CDR3 coding DNA: TGTGCCAGCAGTGAAGTGGTCGGTCAGGGCACCGGGGAGCTGTTTTTT.

The V and J genes are TRBV11-2 and TRBJ2-3; D is undetermined. Germline CDR1 is SGHAT and CDR2 is FQNNGV. The V gene lost 5 bases and the J gene lost 11 bases, with 14 bases spanning the gap. The CDR3 totals 12 residues. The CDR3 is CASSPLRYGQYF. In DNA, the CDR3 is TGTGCCAGCAGCCCCCTCAGATATGGGCAGTATTTT. Full variable domain (remainder filled in from reference TRBV11-2 and TRBJ2-3): EAGVAQSPRYKIIEKRQSVAFWCNPISGHATLYWYQQILGQGPKLLIQFQNNGVVDDSQLPKDRFSAERLKGVDSTLKIQPAKLEDSAVYLCASSPLRYGQYFGPGTRLTVL.

This chain uses TRBV7-3 with TRBJ2-3; 7 bases map to TRBD2. The germline gives CDR1 SGHTA, CDR2 FQGTGA. This CDR3 has 14 amino acids. V shed 5 bases and J 7 bases; nucleotides not matched to a gene: 9. This CDR3 is CASSAGRGENTQYF. The CDR3 nucleotides read TGTGCCAGCAGCGCGGGGAGGGGCGAAAATACGCAGTATTTT.

The table lists this clone with a count of one. The chain combines TRBV7-3 with TRBJ2-3, with 9 bases that match TRBD2. V was pared by 5 bases and J by 6 bases, with 6 bases of the junction left unmatched. The CDR3 loop spans 14 amino acids. The V gene's germline CDR1 is SGHTA and CDR2 FQGTGA. CDR3 coding DNA: TGTGCCAGCAGCACGGGACTAGCTGGGGATACGCAGTATTTT. Residues: CASSTGLAGDTQYF.

J is TRBJ1-5 and V is TRBV2, with D hard to call. V gave up 6 bases and J gave up 4 bases, with 16 bases separating them. CDR3 length: 15 amino acids. CDR1 and CDR2 (germline): SNHLY, FYNNEI. The CDR3 sequence: CASSVEGGRNQPQHF. The CDR3 DNA reads TGTGCCAGCAGCGTGGAGGGAGGGAGGAATCAGCCCCAGCATTTT.

The chain joins TRBV7-3 to TRBJ1-1; 9 bases fit TRBD1. Trimming took 5 bases from V and 0 from J; bases not matched to a gene: 7. The CDR3 extends over 16 amino acids. In germline, CDR1 is SGHTA, CDR2 FQGTGA. CDR3 sequence: CASSLSGQGLNTEAFF. The CDR3 DNA follows: TGTGCCAGCAGCCTATCCGGACAGGGGCTGAACACTGAAGCTTTCTTT.

The chain combines TRBV6-2 or TRBV6-3 with TRBJ1-1; 7 bases fit TRBD1. Germline CDR1 and CDR2: MNHEY and SVGEGT. V shed 2 bases and J 0 bases; nucleotides not matched to a gene: 3. CDR3 length equals 15 residues. The CDR3 is CASSYPDRVNTEAFF. The CDR3 region has the DNA TGTGCCAGCAGTTACCCAGACAGGGTGAACACTGAAGCTTTCTTT.

CDR3 DNA sequence: TGTGCCAGTAGTATGTTTGCGGGAACAGATACGCAGTATTTT. It specifies CASSMFAGTDTQYF. The chain links TRBV19 to TRBJ2-3, with D possibly TRBD2 on 6 matching bases. Germline V gene lookup returns CDR1 LNHDA and CDR2 SQIVND (reference sequence). This CDR3 is built from 14 residues. Trimming took 3 bases from V and 3 from J, leaving 10 bases between them.

In the case of this clone: A junction boundary mismatches the germline segment, possibly from a read error. The V and J genes are TRBV2 and TRBJ1-1; weak D call: TRBD1 (5 bases). The CDR3 is 8 amino acids. Germline CDR1 is SNHLY and CDR2 is FYNNEI. DNA of the CDR3: TGTGCCAGCATGGGGGGAGGCTTT. Protein sequence: CASMGGGF.